What follows are 7 T cell receptor beta chains derived from one specimen sequenced in a study of blood T cell repertoires in COVID-19. Generated by immunoSEQ multiplex PCR, the TCRdb table keeps only in-frame clones and is missing some. Here the sample spans about 260,000 clones, 75% to 90% being singletons. The sample was peripheral blood. The receptors stem from a woman aged 40 to 50 with acute or convalescent COVID-19.

CDR3 protein: CASSSWALTGELFF. DNA of the CDR3: TGCGCCAGCAGCTCCTGGGCCCTGACCGGGGAGCTGTTTTTT. The gene calls are TRBV5-1 and TRBJ2-2, with D uncertain. V was shortened by 3 bases and J by 5 bases, with 11 bases between the two germline ends. The germline CDR1 and CDR2 sequences are SGHRS and YFSETQ. This CDR3 region has 14 residues.

This chain connects TRBV5-1 to TRBJ1-3; D gene unclear. CDR3 size: 15 residues. Germline-derived CDR1 and CDR2 are SGHRS and YFSETQ. V lost 4 bases and J lost 0, with 11 bases in between. In DNA, the CDR3 is TGCGCCAGCAGCCCCTCGATGAGCTCTGGAAACACCATATATTTT. Translating it yields CASSPSMSSGNTIYF.

This chain uses TRBV7-8 with TRBJ1-1; 9 bases match TRBD1. Germline values: CDR1 SGHVS, CDR2 FQNEAQ. V lost 6 bases, J lost 0 bases, and 5 bases stayed unmatched. This CDR3 is built from 15 residues. The CDR3 coding sequence is TGTGCCAGCAGACTAGGGACAGGGATGAACACTGAAGCTTTCTTT. This translates into CASRLGTGMNTEAFF.

V gene TRBV9 combines with J gene TRBJ1-6, with TRBD1 as a possible D gene (5 bases). Looked up from germline, CDR1 is SGDLS and CDR2 is YYNGEE. Trimming cost V 3 bases and J 7 bases, with 20 bases left between them. The CDR3 spans 17 residues. CDR3 in DNA: TGTGCCAGCAGCGAGGGGTGGGGAGGCGCTCTAAATTCACCCCTCCACTTT. This translates into CASSEGWGGALNSPLHF.

This chain joins TRBV6-5 and TRBJ2-1; D is uncertain. V lost 0 bases to trimming and J lost 4 bases, with 4 bases between them. Germline CDR1 is MNHEY and CDR2 is SVGAGI. This CDR3 spans 13 amino acids. CDR3 sequence: CASSYSQYNEQFF. The CDR3 nucleotides are TGTGCCAGCAGTTACTCACAGTACAATGAGCAGTTCTTC.

Written as DNA, the CDR3 is TGTGCCAGCAGCTTGCCTGGGGGCGCGGAGACCCAGTACTTC. As protein: CASSLPGGAETQYF. The J gene is TRBJ2-5, the V gene TRBV5-4; TRBD1 might be the D (6 bases). The V gene lost 1 base and the J gene lost 5 bases, with 12 bases spanning the gap. This CDR3 contains 14 residues. From germline, CDR1 is SGHNT and CDR2 YYREEE (reference sequence).

The rearrangement joins TRBV5-6 to TRBJ1-2, with 8 positions matching TRBD1. With V trimmed by 3 bases and J by 6 bases, 10 bases remained unmatched. The V gene's germline CDR1 is SGHDT and CDR2 YYEEEE. The CDR3 runs to 15 residues. CDR3 nucleotides: TGTGCCAGCAGCTACACAGGGGGTAGTTGGGATGGCTACACCTTC. Protein product: CASSYTGGSWDGYTF.